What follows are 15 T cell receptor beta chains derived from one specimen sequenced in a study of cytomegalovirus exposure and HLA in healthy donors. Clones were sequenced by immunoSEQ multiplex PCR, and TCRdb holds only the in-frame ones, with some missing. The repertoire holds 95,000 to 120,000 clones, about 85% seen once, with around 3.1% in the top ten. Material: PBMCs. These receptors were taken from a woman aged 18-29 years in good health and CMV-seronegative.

The CDR3 spells CASSPGTHSPLHF. Here the CDR3 DNA reads TGTGCCAGCAGCCCTGGGACTCATTCACCCCTCCACTTT. The chain uses TRBV27 and TRBJ1-6; perhaps TRBD1 as D (5 bases). This CDR3 region has 13 residues. The germline gives CDR1 MNHEY, CDR2 SMNVEV (reference sequence). The germline V and J ends were trimmed by 6 bases and 8 bases, with 11 bases remaining between them.

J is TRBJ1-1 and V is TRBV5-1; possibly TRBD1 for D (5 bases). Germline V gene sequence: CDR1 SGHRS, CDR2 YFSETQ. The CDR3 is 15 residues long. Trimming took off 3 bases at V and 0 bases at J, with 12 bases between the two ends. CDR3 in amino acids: CASSWGGTVNTEAFF. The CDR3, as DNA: TGCGCCAGCAGCTGGGGGGGGACGGTGAACACTGAAGCTTTCTTT.

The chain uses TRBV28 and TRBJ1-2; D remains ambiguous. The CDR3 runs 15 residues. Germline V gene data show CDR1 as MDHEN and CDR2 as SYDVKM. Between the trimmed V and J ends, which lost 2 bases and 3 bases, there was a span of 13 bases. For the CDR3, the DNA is TGTGCCAGCAGTTTAATTCTACGGTCTGACTATGGCTACACCTTC. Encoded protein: CASSLILRSDYGYTF.

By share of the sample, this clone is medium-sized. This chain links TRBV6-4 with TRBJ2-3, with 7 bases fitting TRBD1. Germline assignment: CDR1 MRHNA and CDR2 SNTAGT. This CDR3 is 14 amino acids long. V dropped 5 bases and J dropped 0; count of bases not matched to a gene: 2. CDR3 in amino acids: CASSTGDSTDTQYF. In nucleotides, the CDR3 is TGTGCCAGCAGTACAGGGGATAGCACAGATACGCAGTATTTT.

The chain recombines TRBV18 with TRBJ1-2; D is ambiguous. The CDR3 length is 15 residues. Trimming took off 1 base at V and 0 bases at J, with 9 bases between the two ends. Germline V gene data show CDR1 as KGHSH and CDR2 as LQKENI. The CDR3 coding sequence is TGTGCCAGCTCACCACAGGGAGGCCCTAACTATGGCTACACCTTC. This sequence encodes CASSPQGGPNYGYTF.

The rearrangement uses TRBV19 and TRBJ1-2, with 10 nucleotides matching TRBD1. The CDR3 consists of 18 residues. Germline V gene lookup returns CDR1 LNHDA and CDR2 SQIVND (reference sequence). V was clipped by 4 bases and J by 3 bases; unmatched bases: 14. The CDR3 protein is CASSTLPGTGATDYGYTF. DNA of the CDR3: TGTGCCAGTAGTACTCTCCCCGGGACAGGGGCTACAGACTATGGCTACACCTTC. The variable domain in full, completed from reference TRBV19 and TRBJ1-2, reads DGGITQSPKYLFRKEGQNVTLSCEQNLNHDAMYWYRQDPGQGLRLIYYSQIVNDFQKGDIAEGYSVSREKKESFPLTVTSAQKNPTAFYLCASSTLPGTGATDYGYTFGSGTRLTVV.

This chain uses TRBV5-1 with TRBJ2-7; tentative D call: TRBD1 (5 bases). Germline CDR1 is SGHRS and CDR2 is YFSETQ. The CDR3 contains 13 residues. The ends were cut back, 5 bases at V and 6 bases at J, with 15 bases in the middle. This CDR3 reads CASSPFDSPEQYF. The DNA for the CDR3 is TGCGCCAGCAGTCCTTTCGACAGCCCCGAGCAGTACTTC.

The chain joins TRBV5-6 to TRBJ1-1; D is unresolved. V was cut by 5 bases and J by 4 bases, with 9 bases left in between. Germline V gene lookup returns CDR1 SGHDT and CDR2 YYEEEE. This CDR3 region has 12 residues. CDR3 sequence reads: CASRGRATEAFF. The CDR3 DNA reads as TGTGCCAGCAGGGGGAGGGCCACTGAAGCTTTCTTT.

CDR3 loop: CASSVFESGGEQYF. The CDR3 bases are TGTGCCAGCAGCGTCTTCGAGTCAGGGGGCGAGCAGTACTTC. The chain joins TRBV9 to TRBJ2-7; 7 nucleotides line up with TRBD1. Losses at the gene ends were 2 bases for V and 6 bases for J; bases not matched to a gene: 8. In germline, CDR1 is SGDLS, CDR2 YYNGEE. The CDR3 loop spans 14 amino acids. The entire variable domain, with the rest obtained from reference TRBV9 and TRBJ2-7, is as follows: DSGVTQTPKHLITATGQRVTLRCSPRSGDLSVYWYQQSLDQGLQFLIQYYNGEERAKGNILERFSAQQFPDLHSELNLSSLELGDSALYFCASSVFESGGEQYFGPGTRLTVT.

The CDR3 DNA follows: TGTGCCAGCACCGGACAGCTCGGGGAGACCCAGTACTTC. The encoded protein is CASTGQLGETQYF. The chain joins TRBV6-6 to TRBJ2-5; tentative D call: TRBD1 (6 bases). V lost 7 bases to trimming and J lost 5 bases, with 14 bases between them. There are 13 residues in the CDR3. Germline loops: CDR1 MNHNY, CDR2 SVGAGI (reference sequence).

In DNA, the CDR3 is TGTGCCAGCAGCCAAGAGCGGGGAGAGGAACAAGAGACCCAGTACTTC. This translates into CASSQERGEEQETQYF. The chain couples TRBV5-4 to TRBJ2-5; 7 nucleotides align to TRBD2. Per the germline V gene, CDR1 is SGHNT and CDR2 is YYREEE (reference sequence). The CDR3 extends over 16 amino acids. J was trimmed by 2 bases and V by 4 bases; bases with no gene match: 11.

Here the CDR3 DNA reads TGTGCCAGCAGATCACCTTCCCTAAAAACAGATACGCAGTATTTT. This sequence encodes CASRSPSLKTDTQYF. This chain connects TRBV27 to TRBJ2-3, with no clear D. Germline assignment: CDR1 MNHEY and CDR2 SMNVEV (reference sequence). The CDR3 length is 15 residues. V shed 6 bases and J shed 3 bases, with 16 bases lying between them.

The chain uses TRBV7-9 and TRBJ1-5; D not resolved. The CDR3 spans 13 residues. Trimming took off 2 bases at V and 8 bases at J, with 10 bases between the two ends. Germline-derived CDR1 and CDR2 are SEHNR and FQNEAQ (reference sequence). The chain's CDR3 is CASSLSSVEPQHF. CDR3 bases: TGTGCCAGCAGCTTATCCTCCGTTGAGCCCCAGCATTTT. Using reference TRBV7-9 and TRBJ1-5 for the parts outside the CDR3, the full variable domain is DTGVSQNPRHKITKRGQNVTFRCDPISEHNRLYWYRQTLGQGPEFLTYFQNEAQLEKSRLLSDRFSAERPKGSFSTLEIQRTEQGDSAMYLCASSLSSVEPQHFGDGTRLSIL.

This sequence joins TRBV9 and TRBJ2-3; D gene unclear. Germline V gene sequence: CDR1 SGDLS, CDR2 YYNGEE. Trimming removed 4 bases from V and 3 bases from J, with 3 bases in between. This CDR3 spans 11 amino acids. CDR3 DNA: TGTGCCAGCAGCTATACAGATACGCAGTATTTT. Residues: CASSYTDTQYF.

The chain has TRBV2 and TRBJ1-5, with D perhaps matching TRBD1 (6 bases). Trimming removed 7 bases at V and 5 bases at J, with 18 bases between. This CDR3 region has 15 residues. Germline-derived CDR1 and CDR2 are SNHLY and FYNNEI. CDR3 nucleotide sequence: TGTGCCAGCAAATCCAGGGGAGGGCCCCATCAGCCCCAGCATTTT. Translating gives CASKSRGGPHQPQHF.